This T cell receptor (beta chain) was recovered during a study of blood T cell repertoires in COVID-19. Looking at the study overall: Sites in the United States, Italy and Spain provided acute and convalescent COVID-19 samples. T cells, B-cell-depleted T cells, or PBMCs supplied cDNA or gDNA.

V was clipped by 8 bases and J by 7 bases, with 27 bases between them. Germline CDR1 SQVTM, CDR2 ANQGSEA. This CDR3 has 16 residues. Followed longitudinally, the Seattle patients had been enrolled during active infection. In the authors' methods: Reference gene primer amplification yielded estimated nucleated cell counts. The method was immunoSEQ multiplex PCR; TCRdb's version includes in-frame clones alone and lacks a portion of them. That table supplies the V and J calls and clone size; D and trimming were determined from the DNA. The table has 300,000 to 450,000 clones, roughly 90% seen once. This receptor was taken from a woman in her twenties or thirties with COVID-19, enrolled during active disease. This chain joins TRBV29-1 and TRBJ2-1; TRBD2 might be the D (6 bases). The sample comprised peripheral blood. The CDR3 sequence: CSRPFRRRARKNEQFF. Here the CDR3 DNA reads TGCAGCCGACCCTTCCGGCGGAGGGCCAGAAAGAATGAGCAGTTCTTC.